This T cell receptor beta chain was identified during a study of cytomegalovirus exposure and HLA in healthy donors. Findings of the study overall: One later analysis reportedly identified an Asian-associated ancestry cluster that showed fewer N-insertions than the approximately 700-donor mean. Some V segments, including TRBV6-2 and TRBV6-3, were excluded as indistinguishable. In a later analysis, compared with equally common non-associated chains, HLA-associated beta chains were more expanded.

About this clone: Antigen specificity is unknown.

Nominally healthy donors provided the samples, though records likely missed some immune exposures. The CDR3 covers 14 residues. Germline V gene data show CDR1 as MNHNS and CDR2 as SASEGT. Trimming stripped 1 base from V and 6 bases from J, with 10 bases between. The PCR had 60 Vbeta and 13 Jbeta primers. Assay: immunoSEQ multiplex PCR; the TCRdb copy retains only in-frame clones and omits some. The sample lists about 130,000 clones; about 70% were seen once. The chain recombines TRBV6-1 with TRBJ1-5; D call uncertain. This TCR was recovered from a woman aged 55-69 years in good health and CMV-seropositive. Sequencing was done on a sample of PBMCs. This CDR3 is CASSEVRGVQPQHF. DNA of the CDR3: TGTGCCAGCAGTGAAGTGCGGGGAGTTCAGCCCCAGCATTTT.